The T cell receptor beta chain under discussion was sequenced for a study of T cell responses to AZD1222 COVID-19 vaccine (dated by TCRdb to the early 2020s). Broadly, across the study: AZD1222 recipients with second doses at about 4 weeks or about 12 weeks were pooled, because spike-specific TCR depth and breadth did not differ between schedules. TCR sequencing covered some 250 trial participants: 200 to 220 given two doses of AZD1222 and 26 given two doses of MenACWY control vaccine. Trial participants were enrolled by age into 18-55, 56-69 and 70-plus year subgroups, with roughly 150, 30 and 60 TCR-sequenced participants respectively. Points the paper makes about the study in general: Reportedly, almost half of the unique spike-specific TCRs recognized epitopes lying outside the regions that are mutated in the B.1.351 and B.1.1.7 variants. Most participants were white British and females outnumbered males, and the authors suggested that clonal diversity may have been underestimated. The 56-69-year group was small, and its depth increase did not reach significance, likely because of low power. The vaccine-associated CD4 TCRs covered the entire spike protein, and the dominant responses fell in regions 160-218 and 743-854. After two AZD1222 doses, spike-specific TCR breadth and depth were significantly higher than at day 0 and than in MenACWY recipients. Conclusions about previously exposed vaccinees are limited because only a handful of AZD1222 recipients were SARS-CoV-2 seropositive at baseline. Because no samples from the day 14 peak response were available, repertoires could be characterized only after the peak T cell response.

The label giving this sample's time point can be read as: baseline before first vaccination. Samples from vaccinated people were obtained from the UK trials COV001 and COV002, which included a single-blind randomized controlled phase 2/3 trial of AZD1222 (ChAdOx1 nCoV-19) in healthy adults. Trial participant PBMC samples were collected at day 0 and day 28 after the second dose for TCRbeta chain sequencing. Details on this clone: Its antigen target is currently unknown. No much larger clone exists at a distance of one base, and base qualities are not known.

The CDR3 regions of human TCRbeta chains were analyzed by immunosequencing. The original methods were these. TCRs in the repertoires were compared against a reference library of SARS-CoV-2-specific TCRs that had been generated with the MIRA antigen-specificity platform. Breadth was defined as the fraction of unique TCRs that were SARS-CoV-2-associated. Depth was defined as the fraction of total T cells that were SARS-CoV-2-associated. Using the MIRA data, each spike-specific TCR was mapped to the spike region that the TCR reacts to and placed in a CD4 or CD8 class. Log10-transformed breadth and depth values were compared by one-way ANOVA with Sidak's multiple comparisons tests. TCRdb retrieved this table from immuneACCESS and kept in-frame rearrangements only. Not all clones are present; in checked studies, unresolved V genes account for under half, and no reason is known for the remainder. V and J calls and clone size are as listed in that table; D and trimming were resolved from the DNA. The table for this sample lists 90,000 to 120,000 clones; roughly 87% of them were counted only once. Together, the top ten hold 3.5% to 5% of the sample.

This TCR came from an adult in good health. The sequenced sample was peripheral blood, obtained on day 0 of AZD1222 vaccination.

CDR3 reads: CASSDGTRTGNYGYTF. The DNA is TGTGCCAGCAGCGACGGGACCCGGACAGGAAACTATGGCTACACCTTC. The V gene is TRBV7-2 and the J gene is TRBJ1-2, and TRBD1 aligns with 7 junction nucleotides. Its CDR3 holds 16 amino acids, cysteine through phenylalanine. The only DNA kept is the CDR3, 48 bases in frame from the first base. The germline V end is reduced by 5 bases and the J end by 2 bases; junction bases left unmatched: 11. The germline V gene specifies SGHTA as CDR1 and FQGNSA as CDR2.